The 30 T cell receptor beta chains below were found in one sample sequenced in a study of OX40 agonist ivuxolimab in advanced cancers. Sequencing was performed with immunoSEQ multiplex PCR; in TCRdb, only in-frame clones are kept and a portion is missing. The table includes approximately 87,000 clones, about 93% detected once. This sample comprised CD4+ or CD8+ T cells sorted from blood, obtained in a trial of the OX40 agonist ivuxolimab. The origin of the receptors is an adult with an advanced solid tumor such as melanoma, head and neck, liver or kidney cancer.

The CDR3 region has the DNA TGTGCCAGTAGTATACCCCCGGGACTAGCGGGAGGAGTTTACAATGAGCAGTTCTTC. Translation gives CASSIPPGLAGGVYNEQFF. V is TRBV19 and J is TRBJ2-1; 15 bases match TRBD2. Germline V CDR1 and CDR2: LNHDA, SQIVND (reference sequence). This CDR3 contains 19 residues. After removal of 2 bases from V and 4 bases from J, the junction contained 9 bases not matched to a gene.

The chain recombines TRBV18 with TRBJ1-1; TRBD1 matches 9 bases. CDR3 length: 15 residues. Germline loops: CDR1 KGHSH, CDR2 LQKENI. Germline trimming cut 3 bases from V and 8 bases from J; bases unmatched to any gene: 10. Written as DNA, the CDR3 is TGTGCCAGCTCACCGTCCCGGGACAGGGCCCAGGAAGCTTTCTTT. Translated, it gives CASSPSRDRAQEAFF. The full variable domain, with the rest looked up from reference TRBV18 and TRBJ1-1, is NAGVMQNPRHLVRRRGQEARLRCSPMKGHSHVYWYRQLPEEGLKFMVYLQKENIIDESGMPKERFSAEFPKEGPSILRIQQVVRGDSAAYFCASSPSRDRAQEAFFGQGTRLTVV.

The V gene is TRBV19, the J gene TRBJ1-1; D is ambiguous. This CDR3 contains 13 residues. V lost 9 bases and J 1 base, leaving 12 bases between the germline ends. The germline V gene has CDR1 LNHDA and CDR2 SQIVND (reference sequence). DNA for the CDR3: TGTGCCAGCCGCTGGGCGGAGAACACTGAAGCTTTCTTT. This sequence encodes CASRWAENTEAFF.

The chain is built from TRBV28 and TRBJ2-3; 8 bases map to TRBD2. Trimming at V came to 7 bases and at J to 4 bases, leaving 7 bases not matched to a gene. Per germline, CDR1 MDHEN and CDR2 SYDVKM. The CDR3 loop spans 14 amino acids. The CDR3 sequence is CASTGTRVADTQYF. The CDR3 DNA is TGTGCCAGCACCGGGACTAGAGTCGCAGATACGCAGTATTTT.

The J gene is TRBJ2-3, the V gene TRBV11-2; D possibly corresponds to TRBD2 (7 bases). Germline loops: CDR1 SGHAT, CDR2 FQNNGV. V shed 5 bases and J shed 10 bases, with 10 bases lying between them. This CDR3 spans 11 amino acids. The CDR3 sequence is CASSMRGPQYF. CDR3 nucleotides: TGTGCCAGCAGCATGCGGGGGCCGCAGTATTTT.

The CDR3 region has the DNA TGCGCCAGCAGCTTGGGTCGGGACGGGGTCTATGGCTACACCTTC. Translated: CASSLGRDGVYGYTF. J is TRBJ1-2 and V is TRBV5-1; D might be TRBD1 (5 bases). The CDR3 sequence is 15 residues long. The germline V and J ends were trimmed by 0 bases and 4 bases, with 13 bases remaining between them. From germline, CDR1 is SGHRS and CDR2 YFSETQ.

This clone was observed once. This chain uses TRBV11-1 with TRBJ2-7; D possibly matches TRBD1 or TRBD2 (5 bases each). V was trimmed by 1 base and J by 1 base, leaving 11 bases between them. This CDR3 has 15 amino acids. CDR1 and CDR2 from the germline V gene are SGHAT and FQDESV (reference sequence). CDR3: CASSLGGGRSYEQYF. The CDR3 DNA follows: TGTGCCAGCAGCTTAGGTGGGGGTAGGTCCTACGAGCAGTACTTC.

The rearrangement joins TRBV7-3 to TRBJ2-7, with a possible D match to TRBD1 (6 bases). There are 13 residues in the CDR3. Germline CDR1 and CDR2: SGHTA and FQGTGA. Trimming shortened V by 5 bases and J by 5 bases, and 13 bases separated the two germline ends. This CDR3 reads CASSPQGRNEQYF. The CDR3 bases are TGTGCCAGCAGCCCCCAGGGGAGAAACGAGCAGTACTTC. The whole variable domain, filled in from reference TRBV7-3 and TRBJ2-7, reads GAGVSQTPSNKVTEKGKYVELRCDPISGHTALYWYRQSLGQGPEFLIYFQGTGAADDSGLPNDRFFAVRPEGSVSTLKIQRTERGDSAVYLCASSPQGRNEQYFGPGTRLTVT.

For this clone: Its ends do not fully match the called genes, so a read error is possible. The chain combines TRBV5-5 with TRBJ2-3; TRBD1 agrees at 9 bases. The CDR3 runs to 13 residues. Germline lookup yields CDR1 SGHKS and CDR2 YYEKEE (reference sequence). CDR3 amino acids: CASSLDRGDTQYF. DNA of the CDR3: TGTGCCAGCAGTTTGGACAGGGGAGATACGCAGTATTTT.

This sequence joins TRBV11-3 and TRBJ2-1; D is unclear. Germline CDR1 and CDR2: SGHNT and YENEEA. Between the trimmed V and J ends, which lost 5 bases and 7 bases, there was a span of 9 bases. CDR3 length equals 12 residues. CDR3 DNA sequence: TGTGCCAGCAGCCCGAGTAGGAATGAGCAGTTCTTC. It specifies CASSPSRNEQFF.

This sequence joins TRBV7-8 and TRBJ2-7; D call uncertain. The better agreement between TRBJ2-5 and the DNA end casts doubt on the J call. This CDR3 has 14 amino acids. The V gene's germline CDR1 is SGHVS and CDR2 FQNEAQ. Written as DNA, the CDR3 is TGTGCCAGCAGCTTAGCGCTCTTAGATCGGACCCAGTACTTC. Translation: CASSLALLDRTQYF.

This chain connects TRBV28 to TRBJ2-7; no reliable D call. CDR1 and CDR2 (germline): MDHEN, SYDVKM. The V end lost 3 bases, the J end lost 0 bases, and 12 bases lay between the germline ends. This CDR3 spans 15 amino acids. The CDR3 loop reads CASSFGVPSSYEQYF. The CDR3 coding sequence is TGTGCCAGCAGTTTTGGAGTCCCGAGCTCCTACGAGCAGTACTTC.

J is TRBJ1-1 and V is TRBV7-3, with D uncertain. Looked up from germline, CDR1 is SGHTA and CDR2 is FQGTGA. V was trimmed by 5 bases and J by 1 base, leaving 11 bases between them. This CDR3 has 14 amino acids. The CDR3 sequence is CASSPDGRNTEAFF. In nucleotides, the CDR3 is TGTGCCAGCAGCCCGGACGGTCGGAACACTGAAGCTTTCTTT.

V usage is TRBV5-1 and J usage is TRBJ2-5, with D possibly being TRBD2 (6 bases). In germline, CDR1 is SGHRS, CDR2 YFSETQ. The CDR3 loop spans 15 amino acids. V was clipped by 0 bases and J by 4 bases, with 13 bases between them. CDR3 amino acids: CASSLALAGGETQYF. Here the CDR3 DNA reads TGCGCCAGCAGCTTGGCGCTAGCCGGGGGAGAGACCCAGTACTTC.

The chain carries TRBV10-3 and TRBJ1-2, with 8 bases identical to TRBD1. The CDR3 contains 15 residues. Germline values: CDR1 ENHRY, CDR2 SYGVKD. V lost 1 base, J lost 8 bases, and 9 bases stayed unmatched. CDR3: CAISELGGQDPGYTF. In DNA form, the CDR3 reads TGTGCCATCAGTGAGTTGGGGGGACAGGACCCCGGCTACACCTTC.

The V and J genes are TRBV7-2 and TRBJ2-7; 8 nucleotides align to TRBD2. J was trimmed by 0 bases and V by 0 bases; bases with no gene match: 7. Germline lookup yields CDR1 SGHTA and CDR2 FQGNSA. The CDR3 length is 17 residues. The CDR3 spells CASSLAQVAGSSYEQYF. The CDR3 coding sequence is TGTGCCAGCAGCTTAGCGCAGGTAGCGGGGAGCTCCTACGAGCAGTACTTC.

The chain uses TRBV7-2 and TRBJ2-7, with D perhaps matching TRBD1 or TRBD2 (5 bases each). CDR1 and CDR2 from the germline V gene are SGHTA and FQGNSA. Deletions cut 0 bases from V and 0 bases from J, with 9 bases between. The CDR3 covers 15 residues. CDR3 coding DNA: TGTGCCAGCAGCTTAGCGGGGGTAAGCTCCTACGAGCAGTACTTC. This gives the protein CASSLAGVSSYEQYF.

This clone is a singleton in its sample. This rearrangement joins TRBV28 to TRBJ2-2; no reliable D call. The CDR3 spans 10 residues. Germline loops: CDR1 MDHEN, CDR2 SYDVKM. V shed 8 bases and J shed 9 bases, with 7 bases lying between them. The CDR3: CASASRELFF. The CDR3 DNA is TGTGCCAGCGCAAGCAGGGAGCTGTTTTTT.

The V call is TRBV11-3, the J call TRBJ2-1; TRBD2 matches at 11 bases. CDR3 length: 16 residues. V lost 5 bases, J lost 5 bases, and 8 bases stayed unmatched. Germline CDR1 and CDR2: SGHNT and YENEEA. CDR3 residues: CASSGGGTSGNNEQFF. The CDR3 nucleotides read TGTGCCAGCAGCGGGGGCGGGACTAGCGGCAACAATGAGCAGTTCTTC.

This chain connects TRBV4-1 to TRBJ2-7; D remains unclear. The ends were cut back, 0 bases at V and 1 base at J, with 19 bases in the middle. There are 18 residues in the CDR3. Per germline, CDR1 MGHRA and CDR2 YSYEKL. The chain's CDR3 is CASSQDFIGARLSYEQYF. The DNA for the CDR3 is TGCGCCAGCAGCCAAGATTTTATAGGAGCTAGATTATCCTACGAGCAGTACTTC.

The rearrangement joins TRBV7-3 to TRBJ2-2; D is undetermined. The CDR3 length is 15 residues. V gave up 7 bases and J gave up 1 base, with 13 bases separating them. Germline loops: CDR1 SGHTA, CDR2 FQGTGA. The CDR3 protein is CASTPGILNTGELFF. CDR3 nucleotide sequence: TGTGCCAGCACCCCCGGTATTTTGAACACCGGGGAGCTGTTTTTT.

This clone was detected a few times. The rearrangement links TRBV30 to TRBJ1-1; D remains ambiguous. Germline lookup yields CDR1 GTSNPN and CDR2 SVGIG (reference sequence). Trimming removed 0 bases at V and 6 bases at J, with 14 bases between. The CDR3 has 14 amino acids. CDR3 DNA: TGTGCCTGGAGTGTAAGAAGGGAAGGCCCTGAAGCTTTCTTT. It is translated as CAWSVRREGPEAFF.

A single count supports this clone. The chain carries TRBV2 and TRBJ2-5, with 7 bases lining up with TRBD1. V lost 4 bases, J lost 1 base, and 6 bases stayed unmatched. The CDR3 is made up of 15 amino acids. CDR1 SNHLY and CDR2 FYNNEI come from the germline V gene. The CDR3 nucleotides are TGTGCCAGCAGTGCAAGGGGGCATTCCCAAGAGACCCAGTACTTC. Protein sequence: CASSARGHSQETQYF.

This rearrangement joins TRBV19 to TRBJ1-2, with TRBD1 matching 11 bases. The CDR3 sequence is 14 residues long. Trimming took 8 bases from V and 2 from J; bases not matched to a gene: 4. Germline CDR1 reads LNHDA; CDR2 reads SQIVND (reference sequence). CDR3 amino acids: CASHRDRGNYGYTF. CDR3 coding DNA: TGTGCCAGTCACCGGGACAGGGGGAACTATGGCTACACCTTC.

This clone was seen only a few times. This chain connects TRBV11-1 to TRBJ2-7; 10 positions match TRBD2. V lost 6 bases to trimming and J lost 5 bases; unmatched junction nucleotides: 10. Germline-derived CDR1 and CDR2 are SGHAT and FQDESV (reference sequence). This CDR3 has 15 residues. CDR3 amino acids: CASSLPSGRSHEQYF. DNA for the CDR3: TGTGCCAGCAGTCTCCCTAGCGGGAGATCCCACGAGCAGTACTTC. Full variable domain (remainder filled in from reference TRBV11-1 and TRBJ2-7): EAEVAQSPRYKITEKSQAVAFWCDPISGHATLYWYRQILGQGPELLVQFQDESVVDDSQLPKDRFSAERLKGVDSTLKIQPAELGDSAMYLCASSLPSGRSHEQYFGPGTRLTVT.

The chain is built from TRBV11-3 and TRBJ2-7, with TRBD1 identical over 11 bases. J was trimmed by 9 bases and V by 5 bases; bases with no gene match: 12. Germline V CDR1 and CDR2: SGHNT, YENEEA. This CDR3 region has 15 residues. CDR3 loop: CASSPSGTGGIGQYF. CDR3 coding DNA: TGTGCCAGCAGCCCCTCCGGGACAGGGGGGATAGGGCAGTACTTC.

V and J are TRBV19 and TRBJ2-2; 7 positions match TRBD1. The CDR3 is 16 amino acids. Per germline, CDR1 LNHDA and CDR2 SQIVND (reference sequence). V shed 4 bases and J 1 base; nucleotides not matched to a gene: 6. The CDR3 sequence: CASSTRQGVNTGELFF. The CDR3 DNA reads TGTGCCAGTAGTACCAGACAGGGTGTGAACACCGGGGAGCTGTTTTTT.

V is TRBV27 and J is TRBJ1-6; D gene uncertain. This CDR3 is built from 13 residues. The germline V and J ends were trimmed by 5 bases and 11 bases, with 13 bases remaining between them. The V gene's germline CDR1 is MNHEY and CDR2 SMNVEV (reference sequence). The CDR3 region has the DNA TGTGCCAGCAGTCCCCAATGGCCCCCACCCCTCCACTTT. The encoded protein is CASSPQWPPPLHF.

A note on this clone: Possible read error: a much larger clone is one base away. The chain recombines TRBV7-2 with TRBJ1-1; D unclear. This CDR3 has 13 residues. The V end lost 2 bases, the J end lost 1 base, and 5 bases lay between the germline ends. The germline CDR1 and CDR2 sequences are SGHTA and FQGNSA. The CDR3 nucleotides read TGTGCCAGCAGCTTAAACGGGAACACTGAAGCTTTCTTT. Translation gives CASSLNGNTEAFF.

The V and J genes are TRBV11-3 and TRBJ2-3; D possibly matches TRBD1 or TRBD2 (5 bases each). The V gene lost 5 bases and the J gene lost 8 bases, with 17 bases spanning the gap. This CDR3 has 14 residues. The germline V gene has CDR1 SGHNT and CDR2 YENEEA. The CDR3 loop is CASSPGTTAATQYF. The CDR3 DNA is TGTGCCAGCAGCCCCGGGACCACAGCCGCTACGCAGTATTTT. Full variable domain (outside the CDR3, taken from reference TRBV11-3 and TRBJ2-3): EAGVVQSPRYKIIEKKQPVAFWCNPISGHNTLYWYLQNLGQGPELLIRYENEEAVDDSQLPKDRFSAERLKGVDSTLKIQPAELGDSAVYLCASSPGTTAATQYFGPGTRLTVL.